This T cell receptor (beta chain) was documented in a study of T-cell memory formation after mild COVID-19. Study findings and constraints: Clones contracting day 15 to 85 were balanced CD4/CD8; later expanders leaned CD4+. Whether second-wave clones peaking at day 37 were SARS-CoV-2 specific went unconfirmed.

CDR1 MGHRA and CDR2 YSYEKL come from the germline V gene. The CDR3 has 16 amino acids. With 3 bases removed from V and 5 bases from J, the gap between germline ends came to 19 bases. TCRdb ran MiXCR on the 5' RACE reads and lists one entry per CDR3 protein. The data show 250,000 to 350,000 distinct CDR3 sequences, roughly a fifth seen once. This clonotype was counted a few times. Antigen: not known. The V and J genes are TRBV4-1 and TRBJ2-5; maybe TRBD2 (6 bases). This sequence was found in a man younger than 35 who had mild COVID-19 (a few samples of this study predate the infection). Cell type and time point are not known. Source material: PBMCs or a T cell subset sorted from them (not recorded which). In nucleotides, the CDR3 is TGCGCCAGCAGCCATCGCTCGGGCGGGATGGGGGAGACCCAGTACTTC. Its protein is CASSHRSGGMGETQYF.